This TCR beta chain was documented in a study of cytomegalovirus exposure and HLA in healthy donors. The junction had 4 bases not matched to a gene; V was cut back by 0 bases and J by 5 bases. This CDR3 region has 15 residues. Looked up from germline, CDR1 is SGHRS and CDR2 is YFSETQ. In the PCR, 60 Vbeta and 13 Jbeta primers were used. Produced via immunoSEQ multiplex PCR; TCRdb's table is partial and in-frame only. The repertoire has around 180,000 clones, over 60% of them found once; the top ten carry around 1.5%. Healthy bone marrow donors made up the donor group. This chain uses TRBV5-1 with TRBJ1-4; 7 bases are a match to TRBD1. This receptor was obtained from a girl between 5 and 17 years old in good health and CMV-seronegative. Sequenced sample: PBMCs. The DNA for the CDR3 is TGCGCCAGCAGCTTGGGGGGACAGAGCAATGAAAAACTGTTTTTT. Translation gives CASSLGGQSNEKLFF.